These T cell receptor beta chains were read from a single sample in a study of identical twins. TCRdb passed the 5' RACE reads through MiXCR, listing each CDR3 protein once. This sample has a few hundred thousand distinct CDR3 sequences, with under 8.5% found just once. These same records also appear under a second study, on T cells expressing NK-cell markers.

The sequenced sample was CD8+ T cells sorted from blood. The receptor set was obtained from a young woman in good health. CDR3s include the opening cysteine and the closing phenylalanine or tryptophan. The D gene is left open where the match is weak. Part of the rows lack a size; the others show once, few, many or a class for expanded clones.

-	TRBV2	-	TRBJ2-1	TGTGCCAGCAGTGATCTGGCGGTCCACAATGAGCAGTTCTTC	CASSDLAVHNEQFF
-	TRBV2	-	TRBJ1-1	TGTGCCAGCAGGGGACTTAAACAGGGTTGGGACACTGAAGCTTTCTTT	CASRGLKQGWDTEAFF
-	TRBV7-8	-	TRBJ1-1	TGTGCCAGCAGGGACTTGGTCTCTGAAGCTTTCTTT	CASRDLVSEAFF
TRBD1	TRBV5-1	many	TRBJ2-7	TGCGCCAGCAGCTTGCAGGACAGGGGCTCCTACGAGCAGTACTTC	CASSLQDRGSYEQYF
TRBD2	TRBV7-7	many	TRBJ2-3	TGTGCCGTGGGTAGCGGGGTAACAGATACGCAGTATTTT	CAVGSGVTDTQYF
-	TRBV7-9	many	TRBJ1-4	TGTGCCAGCAGCTCCCTAGGAGGGGTGGCTAATGAAAAACTGTTTTTT	CASSSLGGVANEKLFF
-	TRBV2	few	TRBJ1-1	TGTGCCAGCATGGGGGTTAGGACCACTGAAGCTTTCTTT	CASMGVRTTEAFF
TRBD1	TRBV6-2/TRBV6-3	few	TRBJ2-5	TGTGCCAGCAGTCAACCGGACAGGGGGGTGACCCAGTACTTC	CASSQPDRGVTQYF
TRBD2	TRBV13	few	TRBJ2-1	TGTGCCAGCAGCTTACCGGGACTAGGTGTCAATGAGCAGTTCTTC	CASSLPGLGVNEQFF
TRBD1	TRBV11-2	many	TRBJ2-1	TGTGCCAGCAGCTTACTTTTACAGGGGGAGGCCTACAATGAGCAGTTCTTC	CASSLLLQGEAYNEQFF
-	TRBV18	many	TRBJ2-1	TGTGCCAGCTCACCGAGGCGGGGACCCTACAATGAGCAGTTCTTC	CASSPRRGPYNEQFF
TRBD2	TRBV11-1	-	TRBJ2-3	TGTGCCAGCAGCCCCCAATCCGGGACTAGCGGGCCGGCCCCAGATACGCAGTATTTT	CASSPQSGTSGPAPDTQYF
-	TRBV20-1	-	TRBJ2-7	TGCAGTGGGGCGCAGTGGACTTCCTACGAGCAGTACTTC	CSGAQWTSYEQYF